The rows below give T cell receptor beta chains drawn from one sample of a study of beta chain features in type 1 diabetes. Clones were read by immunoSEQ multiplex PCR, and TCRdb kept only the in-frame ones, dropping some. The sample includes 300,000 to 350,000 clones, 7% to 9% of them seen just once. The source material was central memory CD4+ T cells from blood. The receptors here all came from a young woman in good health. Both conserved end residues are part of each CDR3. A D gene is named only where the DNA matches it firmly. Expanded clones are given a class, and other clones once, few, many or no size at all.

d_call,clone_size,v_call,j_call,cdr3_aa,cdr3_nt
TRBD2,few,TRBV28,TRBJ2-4,CASRTAGTRGGNIQYF,TGTGCCAGCAGGACCGCAGGGACCCGGGGGGGGAACATTCAGTACTTC
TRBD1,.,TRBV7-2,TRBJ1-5,CASSFGQGMDQPQHF,TGTGCCAGCAGCTTCGGACAGGGTATGGATCAGCCCCAGCATTTT
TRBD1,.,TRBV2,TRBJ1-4,CASRVGTANEKLFF,TGTGCCAGCAGGGTGGGGACAGCTAATGAAAAACTGTTTTTT
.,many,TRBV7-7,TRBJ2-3,CASSLSGTEGDTQYF,TGTGCTAGCAGCTTAAGCGGGACAGAGGGGGATACGCAGTATTTT
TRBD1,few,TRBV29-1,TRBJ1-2,CSVAPSTGGGYGYTF,TGCAGCGTTGCGCCCTCGACAGGGGGGGGCTATGGCTACACCTTC
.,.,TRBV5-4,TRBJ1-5,CASSFAGHNQPQHF,TGTGCCAGCAGCTTCGCGGGTCACAATCAGCCCCAGCATTTT
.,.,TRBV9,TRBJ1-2,CASSTQTRYGYTF,TGTGCCAGCAGCACCCAGACTCGCTATGGCTACACCTTC
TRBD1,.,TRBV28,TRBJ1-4,CAIGRSGTGNEKLFF,TGTGCCATAGGGAGGTCCGGGACAGGGAATGAAAAACTGTTTTTT
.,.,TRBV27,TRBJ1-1,CASSRTTRLGTEAFF,TGTGCCAGCAGTCGGACCACGAGGTTGGGCACTGAAGCTTTCTTT
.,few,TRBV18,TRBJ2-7,CASSPDPDTRAYEQYF,TGTGCCAGCTCACCAGACCCCGACACAAGGGCCTACGAGCAGTACTTC
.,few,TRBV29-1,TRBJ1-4,CSVYGNEKLFF,TGCAGCGTTTACGGGAATGAAAAACTGTTTTTT
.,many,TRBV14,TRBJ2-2,CASRGLIFGELFF,TGTGCCAGCAGGGGACTGATATTTGGGGAGCTGTTTTTT
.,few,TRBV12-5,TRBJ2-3,CASGFLPIPLGTDTQYF,TGTGCTAGTGGTTTTCTCCCAATCCCCCTTGGGACAGATACGCAGTATTTT
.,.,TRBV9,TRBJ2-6,CASSPRQDTSSGANVLTF,TGTGCCAGCAGCCCCCGACAGGATACTAGTTCTGGGGCCAACGTCCTGACTTTC
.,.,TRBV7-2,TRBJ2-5,CASSGRRGQETQYF,TGTGCCAGCAGCGGCCGCCGGGGGCAAGAGACCCAGTACTTC
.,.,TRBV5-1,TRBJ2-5,CASSLVQETQYF,TGCGCCAGCAGCTTGGTGCAAGAGACCCAGTACTTC
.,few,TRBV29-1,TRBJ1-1,CSVTQGGGTEAFF,TGCAGCGTCACACAGGGCGGAGGCACTGAAGCTTTCTTT
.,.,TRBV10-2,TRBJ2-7,CASSRDLTSYEQYF,TGCGCCAGCAGTCGGGACCTAACCTCCTACGAGCAGTACTTC
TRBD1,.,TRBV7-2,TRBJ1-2,CASSIRTGANYGYTF,TGTGCCAGCAGCATTCGGACAGGAGCTAACTATGGCTACACCTTC
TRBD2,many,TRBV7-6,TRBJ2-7,CASSNSGTPTHEQYF,TGTGCCAGCAGTAACAGCGGGACCCCCACCCACGAGCAGTACTTC
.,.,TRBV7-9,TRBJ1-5,CASSQGVGTNQPQHF,TGCGCCAGCAGCCAAGGCGTAGGGACCAATCAGCCCCAGCATTTT
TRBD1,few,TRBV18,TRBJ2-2,CASSPRTDRVSPGELFF,TGTGCCAGCTCACCCCGTACTGACAGGGTGTCTCCGGGGGAGCTGTTTTTT
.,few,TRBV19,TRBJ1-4,CASRSSDLSEKLFF,TGTGCCAGTAGATCGTCAGACTTAAGCGAAAAACTGTTTTTT
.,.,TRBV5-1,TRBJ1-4,CASSLALVGNEKLFF,TGCGCCAGCAGCTTGGCCCTCGTCGGAAATGAAAAACTGTTTTTT
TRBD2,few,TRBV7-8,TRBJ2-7,CASSSTSGYEQYF,TGTGCCAGCAGCTCGACTAGCGGGTACGAGCAGTACTTC
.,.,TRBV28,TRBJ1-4,CASSYGVEVKLFF,TGTGCCAGCAGTTACGGTGTAGAAGTCAAACTGTTTTTT